This TCR beta chain was identified in a study of tumor-infiltrating lymphocytes in glioblastoma multiforme. Study-wide points: Only one glioblastoma patient had TCR and mutation analysis.

Multiple V-beta primers and a C-beta primer amplified TCRB from RNA. TCRdb re-analysed the multiplex PCR reads in MiXCR, keeping a single row per CDR3 protein. Of around 30,000 distinct CDR3 sequences listed, about 64% are singletons. V lost 3 bases and J 0 bases, leaving 9 bases between the germline ends. The V gene's germline CDR1 is DFQATT and CDR2 SNEGSKA (reference sequence). The CDR3 length is 13 residues. Concerning this clonotype itself: What it binds is unknown.

This sequence joins TRBV20-1 and TRBJ2-7; D ambiguous. The sequencing sample was made of brain tumor tissue. This receptor was identified in a male donor with glioblastoma. The CDR3 protein is CSASGPLSYEQYF. The CDR3 region has the DNA TGCAGTGCTAGCGGGCCCCTCTCCTACGAGCAGTACTTC.